This paragraph reports one T cell receptor beta chain. Its antigen is as yet unknown. The authors loaded roughly 200 ng DNA, 25,000 to 30,000 T cell genomes, into sorted-subset replicate PCRs. Using immunoSEQ multiplex PCR, the repertoire was profiled, and TCRdb retains in-frame clones only, with some absent. Seen here are about 730,000 clones, 72% observed once, and the top ten hold roughly 1.8%. Germline V gene lookup returns CDR1 MGHRA and CDR2 YSYEKL. The CDR3 loop spans 15 amino acids. V was shortened by 0 bases and J by 6 bases, with 13 bases between the two germline ends. The data were obtained in a study of shared clonotypes between healthy human individuals. Study at large: Each donor's CD8 memory used one plate, CD8 naive two, each CD4 subset three.

Findings of the study overall: Apart from blood, nothing was sampled; tissue repertoires likely differ. The study's rarefaction showed incomplete sorted-subset sequencing despite large depth.

The sample taken for sequencing was memory CD4+ T cells sorted from blood. Indicated subset: CD45RA-negative fraction. This receptor was obtained from a woman in her twenties or thirties in good health. The chain has TRBV4-1 and TRBJ2-3; possibly TRBD1 for D (5 bases). The CDR3 sequence: CASSQDGQGGDTQYF. In DNA, the CDR3 is TGCGCCAGCAGCCAAGACGGTCAGGGTGGGGATACGCAGTATTTT.